These 23 T cell receptor beta chains originate from one sample sequenced in a study of brain metastases from non-small cell lung cancer. Using immunoSEQ multiplex PCR, the repertoire was profiled, and TCRdb retains in-frame clones only, with some absent. The sample includes 2,000 to 2,500 clones, roughly 82% seen only once; the top ten take roughly 10%. Sample: tumor-adjacent normal tissue. The source is a donor aged 40 or older with non-small cell lung cancer.

As concerns this clone: Compared with germline, one end of the junction differs, possibly owing to a read error. Other DNA sequences from this sample encode an identical CDR3 as well. V gene TRBV6-2 or TRBV6-3 combines with J gene TRBJ2-7; TRBD1 agrees at 7 bases. The CDR3 consists of 16 residues. Germline V gene sequence: CDR1 MNHEY, CDR2 SVGEGT. The CDR3 region is CASSYAPGQLTYEQYF. The DNA for the CDR3 is TGTGCCAGCAGTTACGCCCCGGGACAGTTAACCTATGAGCAGTACTTC.

The chain has TRBV4-3 and TRBJ2-5; 10 bases fit TRBD2. The V and J ends lost 5 bases and 5 bases, in that order; junction bases with no gene match: 14. Germline values: CDR1 LGHNA, CDR2 YSLEER. The CDR3 spans 17 residues. The CDR3 region is CASSYSISGGAGETQYF. CDR3 DNA sequence: TGCGCCAGCAGCTACTCTATCAGCGGGGGGGCCGGGGAGACCCAGTACTTC.

This chain joins TRBV2 and TRBJ1-5; D is possibly TRBD1 (5 bases). The CDR3 length is 15 residues. With 5 bases removed from V and 0 bases from J, the gap between germline ends came to 11 bases. CDR1 is SNHLY and CDR2 is FYNNEI in the germline V gene. The CDR3 region has the DNA TGTGCCAGCAGTATTGGGGACGGTAGCAATCAGCCCCAGCATTTT. Its translation: CASSIGDGSNQPQHF.

This clone was seen a few times. In nucleotides, the CDR3 is TGTGCCAGCAGCTTACAACAGAGCAACACTGAAGCTTTCTTT. Its protein is CASSLQQSNTEAFF. The V gene is TRBV7-9, the J gene TRBJ1-1, with D unclear. The CDR3 length is 14 residues. Germline V gives CDR1 SEHNR, CDR2 FQNEAQ (reference sequence). V dropped 2 bases and J dropped 2 bases, with 9 bases sitting between them.

This clone appeared once. This chain links TRBV9 with TRBJ1-1; D call uncertain. The length of the CDR3 is 13 residues. CDR1 SGDLS and CDR2 YYNGEE come from the germline V gene. Between the trimmed V and J ends, which lost 2 bases and 3 bases, there was a span of 8 bases. The DNA for the CDR3 is TGTGCCAGCAGCGTCCAGGCGGACACTGAAGCTTTCTTT. Protein: CASSVQADTEAFF.

The rearrangement joins TRBV19 to TRBJ1-2; 7 bases map to TRBD1. The length of the CDR3 is 15 residues. Per germline, CDR1 LNHDA and CDR2 SQIVND (reference sequence). Trimming cost V 5 bases and J 4 bases; bases outside gene matches: 10. CDR3 region: CASSPPTGAGYGYTF. The DNA of the CDR3 is TGTGCCAGTAGTCCTCCCACAGGGGCCGGCTATGGCTACACCTTC.

The CDR3 spells CASSPRQGSYEQYF. Here the CDR3 DNA reads TGTGCCAGCAGCCCCCGACAGGGGAGCTACGAGCAGTACTTC. V and J are TRBV7-2 and TRBJ2-7; 8 positions agree with TRBD1. The germline gives CDR1 SGHTA, CDR2 FQGNSA. The CDR3 is 14 amino acids. J was trimmed by 3 bases and V by 5 bases; bases with no gene match: 6.

The V and J genes are TRBV7-3 and TRBJ2-5; weak D call: TRBD1 (6 bases). Deletions cut 5 bases from V and 7 bases from J, with 14 bases between. Looked up from germline, CDR1 is SGHTA and CDR2 is FQGTGA. The CDR3 has 13 residues. CDR3 sequence reads: CASSPRTRGTQYF. The CDR3 nucleotides read TGTGCCAGCAGCCCACGGACCAGGGGGACCCAGTACTTC.

The CDR3 spells CASTPSSRETQYF. The CDR3 nucleotides are TGCGCCAGCACCCCCTCGTCCCGGGAGACCCAGTACTTC. V is TRBV5-1 and J is TRBJ2-5, with D unresolved. This CDR3 is 13 amino acids long. The V end lost 6 bases, the J end lost 5 bases, and 14 bases lay between the germline ends. Germline CDR1 reads SGHRS; CDR2 reads YFSETQ.

V and J are TRBV14 and TRBJ2-1; 12 bases line up with TRBD2. V shed 4 bases and J 10 bases; nucleotides not matched to a gene: 11. The CDR3 spans 16 residues. In germline, CDR1 is SGHDN, CDR2 FVKESK. The CDR3, as DNA: TGTGCCAGCAGCCTGACTCCTAGCGGGGGGGCCGGAGAGCAGTTCTTC. Translated, it gives CASSLTPSGGAGEQFF.

The table lists this clone with a count of one. The V and J genes are TRBV24-1 and TRBJ1-2, with D possibly being TRBD1 (5 bases). The ends were cut back, 9 bases at V and 4 bases at J, with 14 bases in the middle. The CDR3 is 13 residues long. Germline lookup yields CDR1 KGHDR and CDR2 SFDVKD. This CDR3 reads CATAEKGSYGYTF. The CDR3 DNA sequence: TGTGCCACCGCGGAGAAGGGGTCCTATGGCTACACCTTC.

The genes are TRBV4-3 and TRBJ1-1; 9 nucleotides match TRBD1. Germline V lookup: CDR1 LGHNA, CDR2 YSLEER. Germline trimming cut 5 bases from V and 8 bases from J; bases unmatched to any gene: 6. The CDR3 length is 13 residues. The CDR3 coding sequence is TGCGCCAGCAGCAACGACAGGGGGGACGAAGCTTTCTTT. Translating gives CASSNDRGDEAFF.

The J gene is TRBJ1-1, the V gene TRBV27; 9 nucleotides line up with TRBD1. This CDR3 is built from 16 residues. Germline CDR1 reads MNHEY; CDR2 reads SMNVEV (reference sequence). Unmatched junction bases numbered 8, after V lost 1 base and J lost 5 bases. CDR3 nucleotides: TGTGCCAGCAGTTTATGGGCGGGACAGGGAAATACTGAAGCTTTCTTT. It yields the protein CASSLWAGQGNTEAFF.

The rearrangement joins TRBV2 to TRBJ2-7; D gene uncertain. The CDR3 spans 13 residues. The V end lost 5 bases, the J end lost 4 bases, and 12 bases lay between the germline ends. Looked up from germline, CDR1 is SNHLY and CDR2 is FYNNEI. The CDR3 sequence is CASSLVRQYEQYV. The CDR3 DNA follows: TGTGCCAGCAGTTTGGTCCGGCAATACGAGCAGTACGTC.

V is TRBV18 and J is TRBJ1-5, with D tentatively TRBD1 (6 bases). Trimming left V 0 bases short and J 4 bases short, with 10 bases between. The germline V gene encodes CDR1 KGHSH and CDR2 LQKENI. This CDR3 region has 15 residues. CDR3 region: CASSPPGDRNQPQHF. CDR3 bases: TGTGCCAGCTCACCACCGGGAGACAGGAATCAGCCCCAGCATTTT. The variable domain in full, with the rest retrieved from reference TRBV18 and TRBJ1-5, is NAGVMQNPRHLVRRRGQEARLRCSPMKGHSHVYWYRQLPEEGLKFMVYLQKENIIDESGMPKERFSAEFPKEGPSILRIQQVVRGDSAAYFCASSPPGDRNQPQHFGDGTRLSIL.

Concerning this clone itself: The germline gene is not matched at one end of the junction; a read error may be the cause. The same CDR3 is also encoded by other DNA sequences in this sample. The chain has TRBV5-1 and TRBJ1-6, with D tentatively TRBD1 (6 bases). Germline V gives CDR1 SGHRS, CDR2 YFSETQ. This CDR3 spans 17 amino acids. The CDR3 spells CASSLAVGRTVTSPLHF. In nucleotides, the CDR3 is TGCGCCAGCAGCTTGGCAGTTGGTAGGACAGTTACTTCACCCCTTCACTTT.

This clone was observed once. One end of the junction varies from germline; a read error may be responsible. The rearrangement uses TRBV3-1 (or the pseudogene TRBV3-2) and TRBJ2-7, with a weak D call TRBD2 (5 bases). Germline V gene data show CDR1 as LGHDT and CDR2 as YNNKEL (reference sequence). The CDR3 spans 19 residues. The DNA of the CDR3 is TGTGCCAGCAACCAATTCCTCGGGGATCTTGCAGTCAGATACTACGAGCAGTACTTC. Residues: CASNQFLGDLAVRYYEQYF.

V and J are TRBV3-1 (or the pseudogene TRBV3-2) and TRBJ1-2; no firm D call. Germline V gene sequence: CDR1 LGHDT, CDR2 YNNKEL (reference sequence). The V end was cut by 1 base, the J end by 3 bases, with 9 bases between. There are 14 residues in the CDR3. The chain's CDR3 is CASSQGSGDYGYTF. The CDR3 DNA is TGTGCCAGCAGCCAAGGTTCTGGAGACTATGGCTACACCTTC.

This clone appeared a single time. The V gene is TRBV7-6, the J gene TRBJ2-2; D may correspond to TRBD1 or TRBD2 (5 bases each). There are 14 residues in the CDR3. CDR1 SGHVS and CDR2 FNYEAQ come from the germline V gene. The V end lost 5 bases, the J end lost 4 bases, and 11 bases lay between the germline ends. CDR3 nucleotides: TGTGCCAGCAGCACCCGTGGGGGCACCGGGGAGCTGTTTTTT. Amino acids: CASSTRGGTGELFF.

J is TRBJ2-2 and V is TRBV14; the match to TRBD1 covers 8 bases. The CDR3 is 14 residues long. The junction had 4 bases not matched to a gene; V was cut back by 4 bases and J by 6 bases. Germline CDR1 is SGHDN and CDR2 is FVKESK. The CDR3 region is CASSREQGAGELFF. DNA for the CDR3: TGTGCCAGCAGCCGGGAACAGGGGGCCGGGGAGCTGTTTTTT.

V gene TRBV2 combines with J gene TRBJ1-6, with 7 bases fitting TRBD1. The V gene end was trimmed by 5 bases and the J gene end by 9 bases; junction bases not matched to a gene: 13. This CDR3 is 16 amino acids long. Germline CDR1 SNHLY, CDR2 FYNNEI. The DNA for the CDR3 is TGTGCCAGCAGTCTCCCCTCCGGCACAGGGGTTTCACCCCTCCACTTT. Protein product: CASSLPSGTGVSPLHF.

This chain joins TRBV7-6 and TRBJ2-5; 11 bases are shared with TRBD1. This CDR3 has 16 amino acids. After removal of 3 bases from V and 4 bases from J, the junction contained 7 bases not matched to a gene. Germline V lookup: CDR1 SGHVS, CDR2 FNYEAQ. CDR3 protein: CASSFFRDRGLETQYF. In nucleotides, the CDR3 is TGTGCCAGCAGCTTCTTCCGGGACAGGGGGTTAGAGACCCAGTACTTC. The full variable domain, with the rest looked up from reference TRBV7-6 and TRBJ2-5, is GAGVSQSPRYKVTKRGQDVALRCDPISGHVSLYWYRQALGQGPEFLTYFNYEAQQDKSGLPNDRFSAERPEGSISTLTIQRTEQRDSAMYRCASSFFRDRGLETQYFGPGTRLLVL.

Turning to this clone: A junction end diverges from the germline sequence, so it may reflect a read error. The chain has TRBV6-5 and TRBJ1-5, with TRBD1 matching 8 bases. The CDR3 has 15 residues. Per germline, CDR1 MNHEY and CDR2 SVGAGI. Here the CDR3 reads CTSAAGTGVNQPQHF. The CDR3 nucleotides read TGTACCAGCGCTGCCGGGACAGGAGTCAATCAGCCCCAGCATTTT.